The 8 T cell receptor beta chains given below trace back to one sample, sequenced in a study of blood T cells in healthy people across ages. The authors ran a second PCR of 7 to 11 cycles using a sample-barcoded 5' primer and a J-beta primer mix. TCRdb independently ran MiXCR on the 5' RACE reads; one entry per CDR3 protein. The table includes 1,800,000 or so distinct CDR3 sequences, roughly 43% detected once. Sequences were obtained from blood. These receptors were obtained from a human donor in good health.

There are a few counts of this clonotype. The rearrangement joins TRBV4-2 to TRBJ2-5, with 10 bases lining up with TRBD2. V trimming: 1 base; J trimming: 2 bases; junction bases outside the gene matches: 7. Per germline, CDR1 LGHNA and CDR2 YNFKEQ. The CDR3 has 17 residues. CDR3 nucleotide sequence: TGTGCCAGCAGCCAAGGCCTAGCGGGGGCGATACAAGAGACCCAGTACTTC. As protein: CASSQGLAGAIQETQYF.

This clonotype was seen a handful of times. This chain links TRBV10-3 with TRBJ2-1; possibly TRBD1 for D (7 bases). The length of the CDR3 is 14 residues. Germline-derived CDR1 and CDR2 are ENHRY and SYGVKD. V lost 11 bases and J 7 bases, leaving 21 bases between the germline ends. The CDR3 DNA reads as TGTGCCGCCAGGAACGACCAGGGGGGAAATGAGCAGTTCTTC. Translated: CAARNDQGGNEQFF.

The rearrangement uses TRBV12-3 or TRBV12-4 and TRBJ2-5; a weak D match, TRBD1 (6 bases). V gave up 5 bases and J gave up 5 bases, with 18 bases separating them. The CDR3 is 15 amino acids. The CDR3 bases are TGTGCCAGCAGTAAATACCCCCAGGGGAATGAGACCCAGTACTTC. Translation: CASSKYPQGNETQYF.

The chain has TRBV3-1 and TRBJ2-1, with TRBD1 as a possible D gene (5 bases). The ends were cut back, 5 bases at V and 4 bases at J, with 12 bases in the middle. The length of the CDR3 is 14 residues. The V gene's germline CDR1 is LGHDT and CDR2 YNNKEL (reference sequence). The CDR3 spells CASSALTAYNEQFF. The DNA for the CDR3 is TGTGCCAGCAGCGCCTTGACAGCATACAATGAGCAGTTCTTC.

Points on this clonotype: The junction departs from germline at one end; a sequencing error may be responsible. CDR3 coding DNA: TGTAGCGTTGCAGGAATCAATGAGCAGTTCTTC. The encoded protein is CSVAGINEQFF. The chain is built from TRBV29-1 and TRBJ2-1; the D gene is possibly TRBD2 (5 bases). Germline V gene data show CDR1 as SQVTM and CDR2 as ANQGSEA. This CDR3 is 11 amino acids long.

The chain couples TRBV12-3 or TRBV12-4 to TRBJ2-1; D is possibly TRBD1 (5 bases). V lost 8 bases to trimming and J lost 7 bases, with 21 bases between them. CDR3 size: 15 residues. The CDR3 loop reads CASRSDRSGSNEQFF. The CDR3 nucleotides are TGTGCCAGCCGGAGTGACCGATCAGGGTCGAATGAGCAGTTCTTC.

This clonotype has a handful of counts. The chain links TRBV2 to TRBJ1-2, with 10 bases aligning to TRBD1. With 6 bases clipped from V and 8 bases from J, the junction kept 6 bases outside the gene matches. Per germline, CDR1 SNHLY and CDR2 FYNNEI. The CDR3 covers 13 residues. The CDR3 region is CASSDRGQGGYTF. For the CDR3, the DNA is TGTGCCAGCAGCGACAGGGGGCAAGGGGGCTACACCTTC.

The chain employs TRBV4-1 and TRBJ2-5; D perhaps matches TRBD1 (6 bases). The CDR3 runs 16 residues. V dropped 1 base and J dropped 2 bases, with 14 bases sitting between them. Germline loops: CDR1 MGHRA, CDR2 YSYEKL. In DNA form, the CDR3 reads TGCGCCAGCAGCCAAGGTCAGGGGCTGGTACAAGAGACCCAGTACTTC. It specifies CASSQGQGLVQETQYF.